The clone carrying this TCR beta chain was observed once. This specimen comes from a study of immune evolution from preneoplasia to lung adenocarcinoma. The protocol was immunoSEQ multiplex PCR, while the TCRdb copy is restricted to in-frame clones and leaves out a portion. Seen here are approximately 5,100 clones, less than 85% observed once, and the top ten hold roughly 8.6%. This CDR3 contains 14 residues. Looked up from germline, CDR1 is GTSNPN and CDR2 is SVGIG (reference sequence). Deletions cut 1 base from V and 6 bases from J, with 16 bases between. The chain has TRBV30 and TRBJ2-7; possibly TRBD1 for D (6 bases). The TCR comes from a person in their sixties or seventies with lung adenocarcinoma. The sample taken for sequencing was FFPE adjacent normal lung tissue. The CDR3 region is CAWSGGGTSGEQYF. Written as DNA, the CDR3 is TGTGCCTGGAGTGGAGGGGGAACTTCGGGCGAGCAGTACTTC.